Listed below are T cell receptor beta chains from one sample, sequenced in a study of human T cells and chemical hapten exposure. TCRdb re-derived calls from the RACE reads in MiXCR, one entry per CDR3 protein. This table has some 38,000 distinct CDR3 sequences, over 7.5% appearing once. The sequencing here drew on whole blood, taken in connection with sensitization to the hapten diphenylcyclopropenone (DPC). Receptors were obtained from a man between 45 and 60 years old with alopecia areata. Some clones in this sample may be carry-over from other donors' samples. CDR3s include the opening cysteine and the closing phenylalanine or tryptophan.

J | V | CDR3
TRBJ2-1 | TRBV11-2 | CASSPRQGTPGNEQFF
TRBJ2-1 | TRBV28 | CASSSTYNEQFF
TRBJ2-7 | TRBV28 | CASSSPSSAPPYEQYF
TRBJ2-7 | TRBV19 | CASSILPGTYEQYF
TRBJ2-1 | TRBV6-2/TRBV6-3 | CASSSQLAGSYNEQFF
TRBJ2-1 | TRBV5-6 | CASSGNSVYQFF
TRBJ1-4 | TRBV2 | CASATAQGRKLFF
TRBJ2-5 | TRBV7-9 | CASSPQGGQETQYF
TRBJ1-1 | TRBV29-1 | CSVEDRRSTEAFF
TRBJ1-6 | TRBV20-1 | CREAASGPSSYNSPLHF
TRBJ2-2 | TRBV20-1 | CSARDRESTGELFF
TRBJ2-7 | TRBV28 | CASSSSSGYYEQYF
TRBJ2-3 | TRBV7-2 | CASSSPTPGLFTQYF
TRBJ2-7 | TRBV3-1 | CASSQDQGFSYEQYF
TRBJ2-7 | TRBV6-5 | CASSYSQGSGRGYEQYF
TRBJ2-3 | TRBV6-5 | CASSLGTSGSVDTQYF
TRBJ2-7 | TRBV28 | CASSPPGLVTHEQYF
TRBJ2-6 | TRBV20-1 | CSARVGWGSGANVLTF
TRBJ2-7 | TRBV19 | CASSASGTAPGEEQYF
TRBJ2-7 | TRBV10-1 | CASSDPGTGRWEQYF
TRBJ2-5 | TRBV29-1 | CSVAVTGGETQYF
TRBJ1-2 | TRBV28 | CASRDQEGRKANYGYTF
TRBJ2-3 | TRBV29-1 | CSVGRELGNTQYF
TRBJ2-1 | TRBV27 | CASISLAEDNEQFF
TRBJ2-7 | TRBV29-1 | CSSSGGRAHEQYF
TRBJ2-3 | TRBV7-2 | CASSPSAVSTDTQYF
TRBJ1-2 | TRBV7-9 | CASSRTGPPPYGYTF
TRBJ2-2 | TRBV10-2 | CASSEQNTGELFF
TRBJ1-1 | TRBV28 | CASSRTPNTEAFF
TRBJ1-4 | TRBV7-9 | CASSRRQGVGATNEKLFF
TRBJ1-3 | TRBV6-2/TRBV6-3 | CASRPDRNSGNTIYF
TRBJ2-3 | TRBV19 | CASTGQSGLETQYF
TRBJ2-2 | TRBV20-1 | CSAHPIRAGELFF
TRBJ2-1 | TRBV5-1 | CASSWGQGVRNEQFF
TRBJ2-1 | TRBV28 | CASSFQQPSSYNEQFF
TRBJ2-7 | TRBV7-9 | CASGSDYYEQYF
TRBJ2-2 | TRBV29-1 | CSARQQTGELFF
TRBJ1-1 | TRBV7-2 | CASSRGGSSGGEAFF
TRBJ1-5 | TRBV28 | CASTLENRGNQPQHF
TRBJ2-7 | TRBV18 | CASSDGTSGYEQYF
TRBJ2-1 | TRBV3-1 | CASSQEMTSGNNEQFF
TRBJ2-3 | TRBV2 | CASSEIQGDATDTQYF
TRBJ2-1 | TRBV4-1 | CASSLVTGASGRSEQFF
TRBJ1-3 | TRBV18 | CASSLDGTGNTIYF
TRBJ1-4 | TRBV10-3 | CAISERGGNEKLFF
TRBJ2-7 | TRBV18 | CASSRGVPTYEQYF
TRBJ2-3 | TRBV7-3 | CASSSGPLDTQYF
TRBJ2-1 | TRBV7-6 | CASSSGLREVHEQFF
TRBJ2-4 | TRBV6-2/TRBV6-3 | CASSSGAMGYIQYF
TRBJ2-1 | TRBV6-2/TRBV6-3 | CASSYQGLRGHRENEQFF
TRBJ2-7 | TRBV29-1 | CSVGWRDSYEQYF
TRBJ2-1 | TRBV3-1 | CASSQIASIPFF
TRBJ2-1 | TRBV7-8 | CASSLEAGALFNEQFF
TRBJ1-5 | TRBV20-1 | CSASGQQNQPQHF
TRBJ1-2 | TRBV7-9 | CASSTANYGYTF
TRBJ2-5 | TRBV6-2/TRBV6-3 | CASSPPGLAEETQYF
TRBJ1-5 | TRBV4-1 | CASSQLGQSNQPQHF